This T cell receptor beta chain was captured in a study of cytomegalovirus exposure and HLA in healthy donors. Concerning this clone itself: Antigen specificity is unknown.

Study-wide results and limits: Later analysis suggested most CMV-associated TCR beta chains were HLA-restricted. V- and J-gene trimming in TCR beta was tied to a missense DCLRE1C variant by an analysis performed later. The investigators catalogued 164 TCR beta chains as cytomegalovirus-associated.

PCR amplification relied on 60 Vbeta primers (plus 13 Jbeta primers). How the authors handled the data: Approximately 12 million of tens of millions of unique TCR beta chains were shared, per a later count. Sequencing used immunoSEQ multiplex PCR; TCRdb keeps in-frame clones, though not all of them. Clonal size and the V and J genes are those of that table, whereas D and trimming came from the DNA. The sample totals about 120,000 clones; its top ten clones hold roughly 4%. CDR3 length: 12 residues. The V gene's germline CDR1 is MDHEN and CDR2 SYDVKM. V lost 10 bases and J lost 3, with 13 bases in between.

The sample taken for sequencing was PBMCs. The rearrangement links TRBV28 to TRBJ2-7; no reliable D call. The sequence came from a man aged 18-30 years in good health and CMV-seronegative. The CDR3: CAISDQFYEQYF. The CDR3 coding sequence is TGTGCCATAAGCGATCAGTTCTACGAGCAGTACTTC.